Listed below are T cell receptor beta chains from one sample, sequenced in a study of blood T cells in healthy people across ages. TCRdb analysed the 5' RACE reads with MiXCR anew, one entry per CDR3 protein. The sample has about 1.4 million distinct CDR3 sequences; approximately 59% are singletons. Input material: blood. These receptors were collected from a young man in good health. Both conserved end residues are part of each CDR3. The D gene is left open where the match is weak. Some rows mark clone size as missing; the rest say once, few, many or name a class of expanded clone.

TRBJ2-7	NA	NA	TRBV30	TGTGCCTGGAACAAAGGGAGCTCCTACGAGCAGTACTTC	CAWNKGSSYEQYF
TRBJ1-1	NA	NA	TRBV29-1	TGCAGCGTTGAAGGGCGGGGTAGTAGTACTGAAGCTTTCTTT	CSVEGRGSSTEAFF
TRBJ2-7	once	NA	TRBV12-3/TRBV12-4	TGTGCCAGCAGTTTTCGCCTCGTTTGGACGACCTACGAGCAGTACTTC	CASSFRLVWTTYEQYF
TRBJ2-3	NA	TRBD2	TRBV2	TGTGCCGGCAATCGGGGTACTAGCGGGAGCACAGATACGCAGTATTTT	CAGNRGTSGSTDTQYF
TRBJ2-1	once	NA	TRBV20-1	TGCAGTGCTCCTTGGTGGTCGGGTGAGCAGTTCTTC	CSAPWWSGEQFF
TRBJ2-1	NA	TRBD1	TRBV4-3	TGCGCCAGCAGCGAATCTACAGGGGATGCCTACAATGAGCAGTTCTTC	CASSESTGDAYNEQFF
TRBJ1-1	NA	TRBD1	TRBV28	TGTGCCAGCAGTCCTCAGGGGGGTTGGGACACTGAAGCTTTCTTT	CASSPQGGWDTEAFF
TRBJ2-5	few	NA	TRBV7-2	TGTGCCAGCAGCTTAGAATGGTGGCAGGGTCAAGAGACCCAGTACTTC	CASSLEWWQGQETQYF
TRBJ2-7	once	TRBD2	TRBV6-5	TGTGCCAGCAGGATGGCGGGAGGGCCCAACGAGCAGTACTTC	CASRMAGGPNEQYF
TRBJ2-3	NA	NA	TRBV2	TGTGCCAGCAGTCGGGGGCGCTTAGATACGCAGTATTTT	CASSRGRLDTQYF
TRBJ2-2	NA	TRBD1	TRBV2	TGTGCCAGCAGCAGACTCGGGACAGTCACGAACACCGGGGAGCTGTTTTTT	CASSRLGTVTNTGELFF
TRBJ2-5	NA	NA	TRBV29-1	TGCAGCGTTATAAGGGACCTCCAAGAGACCCAGTACTTC	CSVIRDLQETQYF
TRBJ2-7	NA	TRBD1	TRBV20-1	TGCAGTGCACCACCGACAGGGTTTATGTACGAGCAGTACTTC	CSAPPTGFMYEQYF
TRBJ2-3	NA	TRBD2	TRBV7-9	TGTGCCAGCAGCCGAATCCCGGGGGGTGGCATCGATACGCAGTATTTT	CASSRIPGGGIDTQYF
TRBJ1-6	few	NA	TRBV27	TGTGCCAGCAGACCGCTCGGCTCCTATAATTCACCCCTCCACTTT	CASRPLGSYNSPLHF
TRBJ2-7	NA	TRBD2	TRBV12-3/TRBV12-4	TGTGCCAGCAGCTCCCAGGGAGGGCACGAGCAGTACTTC	CASSSQGGHEQYF
TRBJ2-1	NA	TRBD2	TRBV4-3	TGCGCCAGCAGCCAAGAATTCGGACTAGCGGGGAGGAATGAGCAGTTCTTC	CASSQEFGLAGRNEQFF
TRBJ2-1	few	NA	TRBV6-6	TGTGCCAGCAGTTACTCTCTTTTTGAGCAGTTCTTC	CASSYSLFEQFF
TRBJ2-5	NA	NA	TRBV9	TGTGCCAGCAGCGTAGGTCTTAGTCTCCAAGAGACCCAGTACTTC	CASSVGLSLQETQYF
TRBJ2-1	few	NA	TRBV4-1	TGCGCCAGCAGCCACCAGGGCTCCTACAATGAGCAGTTCTTC	CASSHQGSYNEQFF
TRBJ1-3	NA	NA	TRBV6-5	TGTGCCAGCCCTAGGCCGGGAAACACCATATATTTT	CASPRPGNTIYF
TRBJ2-7	few	NA	TRBV6-6	TGTGCCAGCAGTACTAGCCGAGGTTACGAGCAGTACTTC	CASSTSRGYEQYF
TRBJ2-7	few	TRBD2	TRBV12-3/TRBV12-4	TGTGCCAGCAGCCCGGGGGACTACAATGAGCAGTACTTC	CASSPGDYNEQYF
TRBJ1-6	NA	TRBD1	TRBV20-1	TGCAGTGCTTCGAACGCGGGGACAGGCGGTTCACCCCTCCACTTT	CSASNAGTGGSPLHF
TRBJ1-2	NA	NA	TRBV20-1	TGCAGTGCTGGCGGACTCTGGACCCTTCCGTGGACAATGTCAATCCGTAGGGGCTACACCTTC	CSAGGLWTLPWTMSIRRGYTF
TRBJ1-1	NA	TRBD1	TRBV27	TGTGCCAGCAGCCCGGGACAGGTCGGTGAAGCTTTCTTT	CASSPGQVGEAFF
TRBJ2-1	NA	TRBD2	TRBV6-5	TGTGCCAGCAAGTCTAGCGGGAGTCTCGGCGATAGGCAGTTCTTC	CASKSSGSLGDRQFF
TRBJ2-4	NA	TRBD2	TRBV6-6	TGTGCCAGCAGAACGACGGGAGGGCCGGAGAACATTCAGTACTTC	CASRTTGGPENIQYF
TRBJ2-5	few	NA	TRBV6-4	TGTGCCAGCAGCGTTTTTATAGGGGAGACCCAGTACTTC	CASSVFIGETQYF
TRBJ1-1	few	NA	TRBV6-6	TGTGCCAGCAGTCTTGGGAGGCCTGAAGCTTTCTTT	CASSLGRPEAFF
TRBJ2-7	NA	TRBD1	TRBV25-1	TGTGCCAGCAAGTTGGGAGGACAGGGGTTATACGAGCAGTACTTC	CASKLGGQGLYEQYF
TRBJ2-5	NA	NA	TRBV12-3/TRBV12-4	TGTGCCAGCAGCCAAAGAGGTCCCTACAATGAGCAGTACTTC	CASSQRGPYNEQYF
TRBJ2-7	few	TRBD1	TRBV7-9	TGTGCCAGCAGCTCGACAGGGAAGGCCTACGAGCAGTACTTC	CASSSTGKAYEQYF
TRBJ2-5	NA	NA	TRBV9	TGTGCCAGCAGCCCCATACTAGCGAGGGGGCCAGAGACCCAGTACTTC	CASSPILARGPETQYF
TRBJ1-1	NA	NA	TRBV27	TGTGCCAGCAGTTCCGTCCGACTCAGCACGAACACTGAAGCTTTCTTT	CASSSVRLSTNTEAFF
TRBJ1-4	NA	NA	TRBV20-1	TGCAGTGCTATCCACGGGGGTGGAGAAAAACTGTTTTTT	CSAIHGGGEKLFF
TRBJ2-4	NA	TRBD1	TRBV7-2	TGTGCCAGCAGCTTAGATGTTTCAGGGGGACAGCAGTACTTC	CASSLDVSGGQQYF
TRBJ2-5	NA	TRBD2	TRBV12-3/TRBV12-4	TGTGCCAGCGCCCTGAGAATCGGACTAGCGGGGGTGAAAGAGACCCAGTACTTC	CASALRIGLAGVKETQYF
TRBJ2-2	NA	NA	TRBV4-1	TGCGCCAGCAGCCTAAGGGAAAACAGGAACACCGGGGAGCTGTTTTTT	CASSLRENRNTGELFF
TRBJ1-5	NA	NA	TRBV5-6	TGTGCCAGCAGCTTTTTACAGGGTCTGGATCAGCCCCAGCATTTT	CASSFLQGLDQPQHF
TRBJ2-2	NA	NA	TRBV4-1	TGTGCCAGCAGCCAGGGCATGAACACCGGGGAGCTGTTTTTT	CASSQGMNTGELFF
TRBJ2-4	NA	NA	TRBV5-6	TGTGCCAGCAGCTTTACCAGGTTGTCCAAAAACATTCAGTACTTC	CASSFTRLSKNIQYF
TRBJ2-1	NA	TRBD2	TRBV11-1	TGTGCCAGCAGCCAGCGGGTTTTTGGACAGAAGACTAGCGGGAGGTACAATGAGCAGTTCTTC	CASSQRVFGQKTSGRYNEQFF
TRBJ2-5	few	NA	TRBV7-8	TGTGCCAGCAGCTTAGTATCTAGTGAGCAGTACTTC	CASSLVSSEQYF
TRBJ1-1	NA	NA	TRBV28	TGTGCCAGCAGGCCTCAGGGATTCGACACTGAAGCTTTCTTT	CASRPQGFDTEAFF
TRBJ2-1	NA	TRBD2	TRBV20-1	TGCAGTGCCTCGACTAGCGGGGGTACCAGCTCCTACAATGAGCAGTTCTTC	CSASTSGGTSSYNEQFF
TRBJ2-7	NA	TRBD2	TRBV2	TGTGCCAGCGAATCTAGCGGGGGACCCCTTGAGCAGTACTTC	CASESSGGPLEQYF
TRBJ2-1	NA	NA	TRBV20-1	TGCAGTGCCCCTATCAGGGTAGGTGAGCAGTTCTTC	CSAPIRVGEQFF
TRBJ2-7	NA	NA	TRBV14	TGTGCCAGCAGCCAAGAGCTTTATACGGTGTACAATGAGCAGTACTTC	CASSQELYTVYNEQYF
TRBJ2-3	few	NA	TRBV20-1	TGCAGTGCTAGAGATCAGTTCACAGATACGCAGTATTTT	CSARDQFTDTQYF
TRBJ2-1	NA	NA	TRBV2	TGTGCCAGCGTACCCGGGGCCACCTACAATGAGCAGTTCTTC	CASVPGATYNEQFF
TRBJ2-7	NA	NA	TRBV7-9	TGTGCCAGCAGCTTAGGGGGGGACCGACTCAGCTCCTACGAGCAGTACTTC	CASSLGGDRLSSYEQYF
TRBJ2-2	NA	TRBD1	TRBV12-3/TRBV12-4	TGTGCCAGCAGAGGGGACAGGGGTTCCGGGGAGCTGTTTTTT	CASRGDRGSGELFF
TRBJ1-2	NA	TRBD1	TRBV29-1	TGCAGCGCCAGGGGGCAGGGTGGCTACACCTTC	CSARGQGGYTF